Below are 9 T cell receptor beta chains sequenced from a single sample in a study of blood T cell repertoires in COVID-19. Assay used: immunoSEQ multiplex PCR; TCRdb lists only in-frame clones, some missing. The sample yields about 380,000 clones, roughly 77% seen once. The sequencing sample was made of peripheral blood. These receptors were collected from a human donor with acute or convalescent COVID-19. The donor label of this sample is uncertain.

This clone was counted between two and nine times. The genes are TRBV29-1 and TRBJ2-1; the D is unclear. V shed 4 bases and J shed 5 bases, with 9 bases lying between them. In germline, CDR1 is SQVTM, CDR2 ANQGSEA. This CDR3 has 12 amino acids. CDR3: CSVGDANNEQFF. CDR3 nucleotides: TGCAGCGTTGGAGATGCTAACAATGAGCAGTTCTTC.

There are a few counts of this clone. The rearrangement joins TRBV19 to TRBJ2-2; 11 bases match TRBD2. The germline CDR1 and CDR2 sequences are LNHDA and SQIVND (reference sequence). Trimming at V came to 7 bases and at J to 7 bases, leaving 11 bases not matched to a gene. This CDR3 region has 16 residues. The chain's CDR3 is CASTRRLAGRSGELFF. CDR3 bases: TGTGCCAGTACCCGTCGACTAGCGGGGCGCAGCGGGGAGCTGTTTTTT.

This clone showed up just once. The V call is TRBV20-1, the J call TRBJ1-5; tentatively, D is TRBD1 (5 bases). Germline CDR1 is DFQATT and CDR2 is SNEGSKA (reference sequence). Trimming took 3 bases from V and 6 from J, leaving 12 bases between them. The CDR3 consists of 13 residues. The CDR3: CSASRGGGQPQHF. Written as DNA, the CDR3 is TGCAGTGCTAGTCGGGGGGGTGGTCAGCCCCAGCATTTT.

The genes are TRBV10-2 and TRBJ1-5; D is unresolved. Per germline, CDR1 WSHSY and CDR2 SAAADI. This CDR3 region has 17 residues. Trimming left V 1 base short and J 3 bases short, with 16 bases between. The CDR3 loop reads CASSEFRAPRPNQPQHF. The DNA for the CDR3 is TGCGCCAGCAGTGAGTTCCGCGCTCCTAGACCCAATCAGCCCCAGCATTTT.

This clone appeared a few times. The chain has TRBV18 and TRBJ2-7, with a weak D call TRBD2 (5 bases). Germline lookup yields CDR1 KGHSH and CDR2 LQKENI. This CDR3 region has 15 residues. V was trimmed by 5 bases and J by 6 bases, leaving 20 bases between them. The CDR3 sequence: CASSNQEGPRAEQYF. In DNA, the CDR3 is TGTGCCAGCTCAAACCAAGAAGGCCCGCGGGCCGAGCAGTACTTC.

This clone occurred once. V usage is TRBV30 and J usage is TRBJ2-1; 9 nucleotides agree with TRBD1. Germline V gene data show CDR1 as GTSNPN and CDR2 as SVGIG (reference sequence). Losses at the gene ends were 2 bases for V and 7 bases for J; bases not matched to a gene: 9. The CDR3 loop spans 15 amino acids. For the CDR3, the DNA is TGTGCCTGGAGTTACTTCGGGACAGGGAGGAATGAGCAGTTCTTC. Its translation is CAWSYFGTGRNEQFF.

In its sample, this clone was seen once. The rearrangement joins TRBV15 to TRBJ1-6; no firm D call. The CDR3 totals 14 residues. V dropped 0 bases and J dropped 7 bases, with 7 bases sitting between them. The germline gives CDR1 LNHNV, CDR2 YYDKDF (reference sequence). In DNA, the CDR3 is TGTGCCACCAGCAGAGATACGGGGAATTCACCCCTCCACTTT. The encoded protein is CATSRDTGNSPLHF. The variable domain in full, with the rest retrieved from reference TRBV15 and TRBJ1-6, is DAMVIQNPRYQVTQFGKPVTLSCSQTLNHNVMYWYQQKSSQAPKLLFHYYDKDFNNEADTPDNFQSRRPNTSFCFLDIRSPGLGDTAMYLCATSRDTGNSPLHFGNGTRLTVT.

A few counts support this clone. V usage is TRBV7-9 and J usage is TRBJ1-2; D uncertain. The CDR3 has 16 residues. From germline, CDR1 is SEHNR and CDR2 FQNEAQ (reference sequence). Trimming left V 2 bases short and J 5 bases short, with 18 bases between. The CDR3 here is CASSLIGVTSRYGYTF. In DNA, the CDR3 is TGTGCCAGCAGCTTAATCGGGGTAACATCGAGGTATGGCTACACCTTC.

V and J are TRBV7-9 and TRBJ2-7, with D tentatively TRBD1 (7 bases). There are 17 residues in the CDR3. Trimming removed 6 bases from V and 3 bases from J, with 24 bases in between. Germline V gene sequence: CDR1 SEHNR, CDR2 FQNEAQ (reference sequence). In DNA form, the CDR3 reads TGTGCCAGCAGGTCCCTAGGAGGGGGCGATGATGACTACGAGCAGTACTTC. It codes for CASRSLGGGDDDYEQYF. The full variable domain, rest sourced from reference TRBV7-9 and TRBJ2-7, is DTGVSQNPRHKITKRGQNVTFRCDPISEHNRLYWYRQTLGQGPEFLTYFQNEAQLEKSRLLSDRFSAERPKGSFSTLEIQRTEQGDSAMYLCASRSLGGGDDDYEQYFGPGTRLTVT.